This T cell receptor beta chain was recorded in a study of CD8+ T cells in alopecia areata. Findings of the study overall: Uncertainty remains about how baseline CD8+ expansion links to response, with one nonresponder. For patients receiving tofacitinib, scalp clonality and expanded CD8+ clones among the top 100 significantly decreased.

This clone was counted only a few times. Its antigen remains unknown. Sequencing templates came from extracted RNA that was reverse transcribed into cDNA. Sequenced by immunoSEQ multiplex PCR; TCRdb stores in-frame clones only, minus some. The table has 150,000 to 200,000 clones, roughly 64% seen once; the top ten hold about 5.5%. As for treatment: oral pan-JAK inhibitor, 5-10 mg twice daily. T lymphocytes (CD4+ and CD8+) were sorted from PBMCs. The material was CD4+ T cells sorted from blood, obtained at week 24, from a patient treated with tofacitinib. The receptor's source is a human donor with alopecia areata.

CDR3 sequence: CASSQDVGREAFF. For the CDR3, the DNA is TGCGCCAGCAGCCAAGATGTGGGAAGAGAAGCTTTCTTT. The chain is built from TRBV4-3 and TRBJ1-1; D gene ambiguous. Germline CDR1 and CDR2: LGHNA and YSLEER. Trimming left V 0 bases short and J 8 bases short, with 10 bases between. The CDR3 totals 13 residues.